The 18 T cell receptor beta chains in this list originate from one sample, sequenced in a study of blood T cell repertoires in COVID-19. TCRdb keeps only in-frame clones here, not all; method: immunoSEQ multiplex PCR. Of approximately 360,000 clones in the sample, about 89% were seen once. The sequenced sample consisted of peripheral blood. The receptor source for this set is a man in his forties or fifties with acute or convalescent COVID-19.

The chain has TRBV27 and TRBJ2-7, with 10 bases that match TRBD1. Germline V gives CDR1 MNHEY, CDR2 SMNVEV (reference sequence). The CDR3 has 15 amino acids. J lost 4 bases, V lost 9 bases, and 12 bases had no gene match. As DNA, the CDR3 is TGTGCCAGTTCTATCTACCGGGACAGGGGTTACGAGCAGTACTTC. Translation gives CASSIYRDRGYEQYF.

The J gene is TRBJ2-7, the V gene TRBV28; tentatively, D is TRBD1 (5 bases). V gave up 6 bases and J gave up 0 bases, with 15 bases separating them. This CDR3 has 15 amino acids. The germline gives CDR1 MDHEN, CDR2 SYDVKM. Here the CDR3 reads CASRGHYRSSYEQYF. The CDR3 coding sequence is TGTGCCAGCAGGGGGCACTACAGGAGCTCCTACGAGCAGTACTTC.

This chain connects TRBV4-1 to TRBJ1-1; TRBD1 aligns across 9 bases. CDR1 is MGHRA, CDR2 YSYEKL, per germline. After removal of 1 base from V and 7 bases from J, the junction contained 10 bases not matched to a gene. The CDR3 is made up of 16 amino acids. The CDR3 protein is CASSQVQGARPGEAFF. The CDR3 DNA reads TGCGCCAGCAGCCAAGTACAGGGGGCGAGGCCTGGTGAAGCTTTCTTT.

The rearrangement uses TRBV3-1 (or the pseudogene TRBV3-2) and TRBJ1-3; TRBD1 matches 7 bases. There are 17 residues in the CDR3. The J segment lost 2 bases and the V segment lost 4 bases, leaving 11 bases of the junction unmatched. Germline CDR1 and CDR2: LGHDT and YNNKEL (reference sequence). CDR3 region: CASSLRTGVLAGNTIYF. The CDR3 DNA reads as TGTGCCAGCAGCCTAAGGACAGGAGTACTCGCTGGAAACACCATATATTTT.

The chain is built from TRBV29-1 and TRBJ1-1; the D gene is possibly TRBD1 (5 bases). Trimming stripped 5 bases from V and 1 base from J, with 11 bases between. The CDR3 runs 13 residues. Germline V lookup: CDR1 SQVTM, CDR2 ANQGSEA. The CDR3 protein is CSVTRGENTEAFF. DNA of the CDR3: TGCAGCGTTACCCGGGGGGAGAACACTGAAGCTTTCTTT.

This clone was seen a single time. The chain carries TRBV12-5 and TRBJ2-1; D gene ambiguous. V was cut by 4 bases and J by 3 bases, with 13 bases left in between. CDR1 is LGHNT and CDR2 is FRNRAP in the germline V gene. CDR3 length equals 15 residues. The CDR3 bases are TGTGCTAGTGGTTCGTCCCCTAAACTCTACAATGAGCAGTTCTTC. Amino acids: CASGSSPKLYNEQFF.

The V call is TRBV12-3 or TRBV12-4, the J call TRBJ2-7; possibly TRBD2 for D (5 bases). The ends were cut back, 6 bases at V and 5 bases at J, with 11 bases in the middle. This CDR3 is built from 12 residues. CDR3 DNA: TGTGCCAGCAGCAATACTAGAGACGAGCAGTACTTC. It encodes CASSNTRDEQYF.

The chain carries TRBV5-1 and TRBJ2-5, with 7 bases matching TRBD1. CDR3 length equals 14 residues. Per germline, CDR1 SGHRS and CDR2 YFSETQ. The trim removed 6 bases at V and 1 base at J, leaving 6 bases unmatched. The CDR3 DNA reads TGCGCCAGCAAACAGGGGTTGGGCCAAGAGACCCAGTACTTC. Translating gives CASKQGLGQETQYF.

The chain couples TRBV13 to TRBJ2-7; 9 bases map to TRBD1. Germline CDR1 reads PRHDT; CDR2 reads FYEKMQ (reference sequence). Trimming took 4 bases from V and 5 from J; bases not matched to a gene: 9. This CDR3 contains 15 residues. CDR3: CASSSPGQGPHEQYF. The CDR3 bases are TGTGCCAGCAGCTCCCCGGGACAGGGCCCCCACGAGCAGTACTTC.

V and J are TRBV2 and TRBJ1-2; D ambiguous. This CDR3 has 12 residues. Trimming left V 4 bases short and J 6 bases short, with 9 bases between. CDR1 is SNHLY, CDR2 FYNNEI, per germline. DNA for the CDR3: TGTGCCAGCAGTGTGTTCGGGAATGGCTACACCTTC. Amino acid sequence: CASSVFGNGYTF. The complete variable domain, with remaining parts taken from reference TRBV2 and TRBJ1-2, reads EPEVTQTPSHQVTQMGQEVILRCVPISNHLYFYWYRQILGQKVEFLVSFYNNEISEKSEIFDDQFSVERPDGSNFTLKIRSTKLEDSAMYFCASSVFGNGYTFGSGTRLTVV.

The chain links TRBV4-1 to TRBJ2-2; maybe TRBD2 (5 bases). Germline V gene lookup returns CDR1 MGHRA and CDR2 YSYEKL. The CDR3 contains 17 residues. The V gene lost 4 bases and the J gene lost 0 bases, with 15 bases spanning the gap. The CDR3 region has the DNA TGCGCCAGCAGCCCAAAGCCGGGAAGACCGAACACCGGGGAGCTGTTTTTT. It encodes CASSPKPGRPNTGELFF.

V is TRBV10-3 and J is TRBJ2-2; 7 bases fit TRBD1. CDR1 ENHRY and CDR2 SYGVKD come from the germline V gene. The CDR3 runs 14 residues. V shed 7 bases, J shed 3 bases, and the junction held 5 bases outside the gene matches. CDR3 DNA: TGTGCCATCAAGGGGGCGGTTGACACCGGGGAGCTGTTTTTT. Translating gives CAIKGAVDTGELFF.

This rearrangement joins TRBV27 to TRBJ2-1; TRBD2 agrees at 9 bases. This CDR3 is built from 14 residues. V trimming: 6 bases; J trimming: 6 bases; junction bases outside the gene matches: 6. Germline V gene data show CDR1 as MNHEY and CDR2 as SMNVEV (reference sequence). This CDR3 reads CASSGTSTFNEQFF. In nucleotides, the CDR3 is TGTGCCAGCAGCGGGACTAGCACCTTCAATGAGCAGTTCTTC.

The rearrangement joins TRBV19 to TRBJ1-1; 8 bases map to TRBD1. Germline V gives CDR1 LNHDA, CDR2 SQIVND (reference sequence). This CDR3 is 14 amino acids long. V shed 5 bases and J 4 bases; nucleotides not matched to a gene: 6. CDR3 sequence: CASSSGGWSTEAFF. In DNA form, the CDR3 reads TGTGCCAGTAGTTCAGGGGGCTGGAGCACTGAAGCTTTCTTT.

This clone was observed a single time. The chain has TRBV19 and TRBJ2-1, with D tentatively TRBD2 (6 bases). Germline CDR1 LNHDA, CDR2 SQIVND (reference sequence). The CDR3 spans 14 residues. The ends were cut back, 6 bases at V and 0 bases at J, with 9 bases in the middle. CDR3 region: CASSFSGSYNEQFF. CDR3 nucleotides: TGTGCCAGTAGCTTTAGCGGCTCCTACAATGAGCAGTTCTTC.

The CDR3 DNA reads as TGTGCCAGCAGTTATGACAGGGCCTATGGCTACACCTTC. It codes for CASSYDRAYGYTF. The chain recombines TRBV6-5 with TRBJ1-2; 7 bases line up with TRBD1. The CDR3 consists of 13 residues. From germline, CDR1 is MNHEY and CDR2 SVGAGI. V dropped 3 bases and J dropped 4; count of bases not matched to a gene: 2.

This chain connects TRBV3-1 (or the pseudogene TRBV3-2) to TRBJ1-5; possible D gene TRBD1, 6 bases. Germline V gene lookup returns CDR1 LGHDT and CDR2 YNNKEL (reference sequence). The CDR3 runs 15 residues. V gave up 0 bases and J gave up 7 bases, with 13 bases separating them. CDR3 nucleotide sequence: TGTGCCAGCAGCCAAGATCACAGGGTCGAACAGCCCCAGCATTTT. It codes for CASSQDHRVEQPQHF.

The chain has TRBV6-2 or TRBV6-3 and TRBJ1-6; D is ambiguous. Germline loops: CDR1 MNHEY, CDR2 SVGEGT. The CDR3 loop spans 14 amino acids. V was trimmed by 3 bases and J by 7 bases, leaving 10 bases between them. CDR3 protein: CASSYGLENSPLHF. The CDR3 DNA reads as TGTGCCAGCAGTTATGGGTTGGAGAATTCACCCCTCCACTTT.